Below, 10 T cell receptor beta chains from the same sample are listed, as sequenced in a study of identical twins. MiXCR, applied by TCRdb to the 5' RACE reads, yields one record per CDR3 protein. The sample yields fewer than 800,000 distinct CDR3 sequences, around 7.5% seen once. This sample was also put to use in a study of yellow fever vaccine responses in identical twins.

Sequenced: PBMCs. Receptors originate from a young woman in good health.

This clonotype was recorded a few times. The J gene is TRBJ2-1, the V gene TRBV12-3 or TRBV12-4; 11 nucleotides align to TRBD2. The length of the CDR3 is 17 residues. V trimming: 5 bases; J trimming: 7 bases; junction bases outside the gene matches: 13. DNA of the CDR3: TGTGCCAGCAGTCCCAACCTTAGCGGGAGGGCTTGGAATGAGCAGTTCTTC. Translated: CASSPNLSGRAWNEQFF.

The J gene is TRBJ2-3, the V gene TRBV15; D call uncertain. This CDR3 region has 12 residues. The germline gives CDR1 LNHNV, CDR2 YYDKDF (reference sequence). Between the trimmed V and J ends, which lost 3 bases and 7 bases, there was a span of 8 bases. Written as DNA, the CDR3 is TGTGCCACCAGCAGCTCCCGTAATACGCAGTATTTT. The encoded protein is CATSSSRNTQYF.

This clonotype turned up a few times. The rearrangement uses TRBV6-1 and TRBJ1-2; 8 bases fit TRBD1. Germline values: CDR1 MNHNS, CDR2 SASEGT. The CDR3 extends over 15 amino acids. V shed 2 bases and J 4 bases; nucleotides not matched to a gene: 6. The CDR3 DNA reads as TGTGCCAGCAGTGAAACAGGGGGGGGGCTCTATGGCTACACCTTC. As protein: CASSETGGGLYGYTF.

This chain connects TRBV20-1 to TRBJ2-5, with 10 bases identical to TRBD2. J lost 2 bases, V lost 2 bases, and 2 bases had no gene match. Germline lookup yields CDR1 DFQATT and CDR2 SNEGSKA (reference sequence). CDR3 length: 14 amino acids. CDR3 DNA: TGCAGTGCTAGAATAGCGGGAGGTCAAGAGACCCAGTACTTC. The encoded protein is CSARIAGGQETQYF.

This clonotype was counted only a few times. The chain combines TRBV5-5 with TRBJ2-7; TRBD1 is a possible D gene (5 bases). Germline CDR1 is SGHKS and CDR2 is YYEKEE (reference sequence). Trimming took off 4 bases at V and 0 bases at J, with 14 bases between the two ends. The CDR3 consists of 15 residues. CDR3 in amino acids: CASSLRQPSSYEQYF. In DNA form, the CDR3 reads TGTGCCAGCAGCCTAAGACAGCCTAGCTCCTACGAGCAGTACTTC. Full variable domain (outside the CDR3, taken from reference TRBV5-5 and TRBJ2-7): DAGVTQSPTHLIKTRGQQVTLRCSPISGHKSVSWYQQVLGQGPQFIFQYYEKEERGRGNFPDRFSARQFPNYSSELNVNALLLGDSALYLCASSLRQPSSYEQYFGPGTRLTVT.

This clonotype was detected a few times. The V and J genes are TRBV6-1 and TRBJ1-5; 7 bases agree with TRBD1. CDR3 length: 14 amino acids. CDR1 is MNHNS, CDR2 SASEGT, per germline. Losses at the gene ends were 6 bases for V and 3 bases for J; bases not matched to a gene: 5. The CDR3 nucleotides are TGTGCCAGCAGGCCGGGACAGAACAATCAGCCCCAGCATTTT. As protein: CASRPGQNNQPQHF.

The chain joins TRBV14 to TRBJ2-3, with D hard to call. V dropped 4 bases and J dropped 9 bases, with 17 bases sitting between them. The germline CDR1 and CDR2 sequences are SGHDN and FVKESK. The CDR3 runs to 14 residues. The CDR3 DNA follows: TGTGCCAGCAGCCCCTGGTCCACTCCTTTGACGCAGTATTTT. This sequence encodes CASSPWSTPLTQYF.

This clonotype has a count of ten or more. The gene calls are TRBV10-3 and TRBJ2-1, with 13 positions matching TRBD2. Germline loops: CDR1 ENHRY, CDR2 SYGVKD. V was pared by 7 bases and J by 7 bases, with 13 bases of the junction left unmatched. The CDR3 is made up of 17 amino acids. The CDR3 nucleotides read TGTGCCATCATGGGGGTTACGACTAGCGGGGGGCCTAATGAGCAGTTCTTC. Its translation is CAIMGVTTSGGPNEQFF.

The chain combines TRBV7-9 with TRBJ2-1; TRBD1 might be the D (5 bases). V was shortened by 1 base and J by 8 bases, with 21 bases between the two germline ends. The CDR3 consists of 17 residues. CDR1 and CDR2 from the germline V gene are SEHNR and FQNEAQ (reference sequence). Written as DNA, the CDR3 is TGTGCCAGCAGCTTAGTCGGCCACGTGGGGCTAAGAGATGAGCAGTTCTTC. It yields the protein CASSLVGHVGLRDEQFF.

This clonotype was recorded a few times. The V call is TRBV11-1, the J call TRBJ1-6, with a tentative D call TRBD1 (6 bases). Germline V gives CDR1 SGHAT, CDR2 FQDESV (reference sequence). The length of the CDR3 is 14 residues. V dropped 1 base and J dropped 13 bases, with 14 bases sitting between them. For the CDR3, the DNA is TGTGCCAGCAGCTTAGGACAGGCCTCCGCCCCCCTCCACTTT. Its translation: CASSLGQASAPLHF.